These T cell receptor beta chains were read from a single sample in a study of identifying expanded T cells in peripheral blood. Assay: immunoSEQ multiplex PCR; the TCRdb copy retains only in-frame clones and omits some. The table has about 81,000 clones, 84% seen once. Sample: blood. The origin of the receptors is a person between 18 and 75 years old in good health. The CDR3 runs from the conserved cysteine through the conserved F or W. The D gene is left open where the match is weak. Rows may omit the clone size; those that give it use once, few, many or a size class.

d_call,clone_size,j_call,v_call,cdr3_nt,cdr3_aa
NA,few,TRBJ2-7,TRBV23-1,TGCGCCCCTCTTGGCTACGAGCAGTACTTC,CAPLGYEQYF
NA,NA,TRBJ2-3,TRBV28,TGTGCCAGCAGTCCACCTAGCACAGATACGCAGTATTTT,CASSPPSTDTQYF
NA,NA,TRBJ1-4,TRBV19,TGTGCCAGTACCCCGTTTTTCGCAACTAATGAAAAACTGTTTTTT,CASTPFFATNEKLFF
NA,NA,TRBJ2-1,TRBV9,TGTGCCAGCAGCGCCCGACACGACAATGAGCAGTTCTTC,CASSARHDNEQFF
NA,NA,TRBJ1-4,TRBV7-9,TGTGCCAGCAGCTTAGGTGGGGTAGGGGCCGATGAAAAACTGTTTTTT,CASSLGGVGADEKLFF
TRBD1,NA,TRBJ1-5,TRBV18,TGTGCCAGCTCACCCCTACAGGGGGCCGATCAGCCCCAGCATTTT,CASSPLQGADQPQHF
TRBD1,NA,TRBJ2-7,TRBV7-9,TGTGCCAGCAGCCGCCAAGGTCCGGGACAGGGTTACGAGCAGTACTTC,CASSRQGPGQGYEQYF
NA,NA,TRBJ1-2,TRBV27,TGTGCCAGCAGTACACAGGGTGACTATGGCTACACCTTC,CASSTQGDYGYTF
TRBD2,NA,TRBJ2-1,TRBV15,TGTGCCACCAGCAGGGCATCCTCCGGGACTAGCCTGTTCTTC,CATSRASSGTSLFF
NA,NA,TRBJ2-7,TRBV9,TGTGCCAGCAGCGTAGCCGGGACTGGCTCCTACGAGCAGTACTTC,CASSVAGTGSYEQYF
TRBD1,NA,TRBJ2-2,TRBV6-5,TGTGCCAGCGCGAACAGGGGAGCCGGGGAGCTGTTTTTT,CASANRGAGELFF
TRBD1,NA,TRBJ2-3,TRBV29-1,TGCAGCGGGACGACAGGGCCCTTTCCAGATACGCAGTATTTT,CSGTTGPFPDTQYF
NA,NA,TRBJ2-3,TRBV6-5,TGTGCCAGCATCTCCTTGAGGGGCACAGATACGCAGTATTTT,CASISLRGTDTQYF
NA,NA,TRBJ1-2,TRBV6-5,TGTGCCAGCAGGGCAGATTCCCACGGCTACACCTTC,CASRADSHGYTF
TRBD1,NA,TRBJ2-3,TRBV7-2,TGTGCCAGCAGGCCCCAGTTGGGACAGATTAGCACAGATACGCAGTATTTT,CASRPQLGQISTDTQYF
TRBD1,NA,TRBJ2-7,TRBV5-4,TGTGCCAGCAGCCCGGGACAGGGGAACGAGCAGTACTTC,CASSPGQGNEQYF
TRBD2,few,TRBJ2-7,TRBV4-3,TGCGCCAGCAGCCAAGAGGGTAGCGGGTCCCGCGGCGAGCAGTACTTC,CASSQEGSGSRGEQYF
NA,NA,TRBJ2-1,TRBV29-1,TGCAGCGTTGACACGGCCCGACTCTACAATGAGCAGTTCTTC,CSVDTARLYNEQFF
NA,few,TRBJ2-3,TRBV30,TGTGCCTCGGTTGGCGGGAGCACAGATACGCAGTATTTT,CASVGGSTDTQYF
NA,NA,TRBJ1-2,TRBV28,TGTGCCAGCAGTTTACAGAGGGGCGGTGGCTACACCTTC,CASSLQRGGGYTF
NA,NA,TRBJ1-2,TRBV7-2,TGTGCCAGCAGCTTAGAGCTACGAGTACGACCCACCTTC,CASSLELRVRPTF
NA,NA,TRBJ2-7,TRBV27,TGTGCCAGCAGTTTATTCCGCGGGTACGAGCAGTACTTC,CASSLFRGYEQYF
TRBD2,NA,TRBJ2-3,TRBV7-8,TGTGCCAGCAGCTTAGAATTAGCGGGAGGGCCCCCAGATACGCAGTATTTT,CASSLELAGGPPDTQYF
NA,once,TRBJ1-3,TRBV28,TGTGCCAGCAGTTTATTCGGGGGAAACACCATATATTTT,CASSLFGGNTIYF
TRBD1,NA,TRBJ1-2,TRBV7-2,TGTGCCAGCAGCCCGACAGGGGGCTATGGCTACACCTTC,CASSPTGGYGYTF